This T cell receptor beta chain is from a study of blood T cell repertoires in COVID-19. About the study: The United States, Italy and Spain provided the acute and convalescent COVID-19 samples. The cDNA or gDNA used as material had been derived from T cells, B-cell-depleted T cells, or PBMCs.

Source study methods: Estimates of nucleated cell counts were drawn from the amplification of reference gene primers. Using immunoSEQ multiplex PCR, the repertoire was profiled, and TCRdb retains in-frame clones only, with some absent. The V and J calls and clone size come from that table; D and trimming were worked out from the DNA. Of about 400,000 clones listed, nearly 90% are singletons. Residents of over 20 US areas, aged about 18 to 95 years, made up the participants. The CDR3 length is 13 residues. Per the germline V gene, CDR1 is WNHNN and CDR2 is SYGVQD (reference sequence). The trim removed 3 bases at V and 8 bases at J, leaving 5 bases unmatched.

Sequenced: PBMCs or T cells enriched from blood (not recorded which). The TCR comes from a woman aged 25 to 39 who had recovered from COVID-19. The V and J genes are TRBV10-1 and TRBJ1-2; 8 positions match TRBD1. CDR3 protein: CASSEAGGAGYTF. The CDR3 DNA is TGCGCCAGCAGTGAAGCAGGGGGCGCGGGCTACACCTTC.